A single sample is the source of the 9 T cell receptor beta chains below, sequenced in a study of T cell changes during pregnancy in multiple sclerosis. Generated by immunoSEQ multiplex PCR, the TCRdb table keeps only in-frame clones and is missing some. Here the sample spans around 100,000 clones, approximately 90% being singletons. The sequencing here drew on peripheral blood, taken after pregnancy. These receptor sequences come from a female donor with multiple sclerosis, enrolled in a pregnancy study.

This chain joins TRBV29-1 and TRBJ1-1, with 7 bases lining up with TRBD1. V was pared by 5 bases and J by 1 base, with 4 bases of the junction left unmatched. Germline CDR1 is SQVTM and CDR2 is ANQGSEA. This CDR3 is built from 13 residues. CDR3 nucleotide sequence: TGCAGCGTTCGAGGGGGCGGGAACACTGAAGCTTTCTTT. Translating gives CSVRGGGNTEAFF.

This clone has more than one count but fewer than ten. The J gene is TRBJ2-6, the V gene TRBV30, with a tentative D call TRBD2 (6 bases). The CDR3 is 16 residues long. Germline V lookup: CDR1 GTSNPN, CDR2 SVGIG (reference sequence). With 5 bases removed from V and 1 base from J, the gap between germline ends came to 15 bases. This CDR3 reads CAWARGGGSGANVLTF. The CDR3 bases are TGTGCCTGGGCCCGGGGAGGCGGGTCTGGGGCCAACGTCCTGACTTTC.

The chain is built from TRBV30 and TRBJ1-2, with D possibly being TRBD1 (6 bases). This CDR3 has 12 amino acids. V lost 3 bases and J 7 bases, leaving 12 bases between the germline ends. In germline, CDR1 is GTSNPN, CDR2 SVGIG (reference sequence). CDR3 sequence: CAWRIRGGGYTF. In nucleotides, the CDR3 is TGTGCCTGGAGAATCAGGGGCGGTGGCTACACCTTC.

The rearrangement uses TRBV4-1 and TRBJ2-1; TRBD1 agrees at 8 bases. CDR3 length: 14 residues. With 3 bases clipped from V and 6 bases from J, the junction kept 4 bases outside the gene matches. CDR1 and CDR2 from the germline V gene are MGHRA and YSYEKL. The CDR3 loop is CASSHGTGLNEQFF. The CDR3 bases are TGCGCCAGCAGCCACGGGACAGGTCTCAATGAGCAGTTCTTC.

The chain combines TRBV5-1 with TRBJ1-2; D remains ambiguous. Trimming shortened V by 3 bases and J by 6 bases, and 18 bases separated the two germline ends. Germline CDR1 is SGHRS and CDR2 is YFSETQ. The CDR3 totals 15 residues. In DNA, the CDR3 is TGCGCCAGCAGCTCAATCGACACCTCCCTGCATGGCTACACCTTC. This translates into CASSSIDTSLHGYTF.

J is TRBJ2-2 and V is TRBV5-1, with TRBD1 identical over 8 bases. CDR1 is SGHRS and CDR2 is YFSETQ in the germline V gene. The J segment lost 6 bases and the V segment lost 5 bases, leaving 12 bases of the junction unmatched. This CDR3 contains 16 residues. CDR3 region: CASRGEDRAYSGELFF. CDR3 in DNA: TGCGCCAGCAGAGGAGAGGACAGGGCTTATTCCGGGGAGCTGTTTTTT.

This clone was observed a single time. The V gene is TRBV5-4, the J gene TRBJ2-1; 10 nucleotides align to TRBD2. V trimming: 7 bases; J trimming: 7 bases; junction bases outside the gene matches: 5. Germline-derived CDR1 and CDR2 are SGHNT and YYREEE (reference sequence). The CDR3 extends over 13 amino acids. The CDR3 is CASGGLANNEQFF. DNA of the CDR3: TGTGCCAGCGGGGGACTAGCGAATAATGAGCAGTTCTTC.

The chain couples TRBV2 to TRBJ1-2; TRBD1 might be the D (6 bases). Trimming shortened V by 2 bases and J by 4 bases, and 8 bases separated the two germline ends. The CDR3 has 13 amino acids. Germline CDR1 reads SNHLY; CDR2 reads FYNNEI. CDR3 in amino acids: CASSERTVYGYTF. The CDR3 DNA reads as TGTGCCAGCAGTGAAAGGACAGTCTATGGCTACACCTTC.

The chain employs TRBV5-1 and TRBJ2-3; D gene ambiguous. Germline assignment: CDR1 SGHRS and CDR2 YFSETQ. The CDR3 sequence is 15 residues long. V lost 7 bases and J lost 4, with 19 bases in between. The CDR3 DNA reads as TGCGCCAGCTTTACCGTGACATCAACGGCAGATACGCAGTATTTT. This gives the protein CASFTVTSTADTQYF.